A selection of T cell receptor beta chains follows, all from one sample in a study of blood T cell repertoires in COVID-19. Using immunoSEQ multiplex PCR, the repertoire was profiled, and TCRdb retains in-frame clones only, with some absent. The data show 110,000 or so clones, approximately 80% seen once. The sample taken for sequencing was peripheral blood. The receptors were gathered from a human donor in a cohort sampled during active COVID-19. Each CDR3 is given with its conserved first and last residue. D genes are given only for firm matches. Clone size is shown for a subset of rows, as once, few, many or a class of expanded clone.

D gene: -
clone size: -
J gene: TRBJ2-2
V gene: TRBV9
CDR3 DNA: TGTGCCAGCAGCGTAAGGGACACAAACACCGGGGAGCTGTTTTTT
CDR3 protein: CASSVRDTNTGELFF

D gene: TRBD2
clone size: -
J gene: TRBJ2-7
V gene: TRBV27
CDR3 DNA: TGTGCCAGCAGTTCCCGGACTAGCGGTTACGAGCAGTACTTC
CDR3 protein: CASSSRTSGYEQYF

D gene: TRBD1
clone size: few
J gene: TRBJ2-5
V gene: TRBV6-6
CDR3 DNA: TGTGCCAGCAGCCGGGACAGCAGCCAAGAGACCCAGTACTTC
CDR3 protein: CASSRDSSQETQYF

D gene: -
clone size: -
J gene: TRBJ1-2
V gene: TRBV19
CDR3 DNA: TGTGCCAGTATCCGGCAGGGGAAACAGGGTGGCTACACCTTC
CDR3 protein: CASIRQGKQGGYTF

D gene: -
clone size: -
J gene: TRBJ2-7
V gene: TRBV5-5
CDR3 DNA: TGTGCCAGCAGCTTAACGCGAGCCTACGAGCAGTACTTC
CDR3 protein: CASSLTRAYEQYF

D gene: -
clone size: -
J gene: TRBJ1-2
V gene: TRBV27
CDR3 DNA: TGTGCCAGCAGTCCACAGGGATATGGCTACACCTTC
CDR3 protein: CASSPQGYGYTF

D gene: TRBD2
clone size: -
J gene: TRBJ2-3
V gene: TRBV18
CDR3 DNA: TGTGCCAGCTCACCATATGAGATAGCGGGCCGGACAGATACGCAGTATTTT
CDR3 protein: CASSPYEIAGRTDTQYF

D gene: TRBD2
clone size: -
J gene: TRBJ2-2
V gene: TRBV7-2
CDR3 DNA: TGTGCCAGCAGCCTCTACCTGACTAGCGGGAGTCGAAACGGGGAGCTGTTTTTT
CDR3 protein: CASSLYLTSGSRNGELFF

D gene: -
clone size: -
J gene: TRBJ1-2
V gene: TRBV28
CDR3 DNA: TGTGCCAGCAGCCCACAAGACAGGCCTAACTATGGCTACACCTTC
CDR3 protein: CASSPQDRPNYGYTF

D gene: -
clone size: -
J gene: TRBJ1-2
V gene: TRBV30
CDR3 DNA: TGTGCCTGGACTGTGGACAAAGGTTATGGCTACACCTTC
CDR3 protein: CAWTVDKGYGYTF

D gene: -
clone size: once
J gene: TRBJ2-7
V gene: TRBV27
CDR3 DNA: TGTGCCAGCAGTATTACCGCTGCGGGGGCCCACGAGCAGTACTTC
CDR3 protein: CASSITAAGAHEQYF

D gene: -
clone size: -
J gene: TRBJ2-5
V gene: TRBV11-2
CDR3 DNA: TGTGCCAGCAGCTTAACCGTCACTAGGGAATGGGAGACCCAGTACTTC
CDR3 protein: CASSLTVTREWETQYF

D gene: TRBD2
clone size: -
J gene: TRBJ2-7
V gene: TRBV7-2
CDR3 DNA: TGTGCCAGCAGCTTAACTAGCGGGGGGTCTAGCTCCTACGAGCAGTACTTC
CDR3 protein: CASSLTSGGSSSYEQYF

D gene: TRBD2
clone size: -
J gene: TRBJ2-7
V gene: TRBV7-2
CDR3 DNA: TGTGCCAGCAGCCACCGGGACTACTACGAGCAGTACTTC
CDR3 protein: CASSHRDYYEQYF

D gene: -
clone size: -
J gene: TRBJ1-3
V gene: TRBV12-3/TRBV12-4
CDR3 DNA: TGTGCCAGCAGGGTGGGGGGTACCATATATTTT
CDR3 protein: CASRVGGTIYF

D gene: -
clone size: -
J gene: TRBJ1-1
V gene: TRBV6-6
CDR3 DNA: TGTGCCAGCAGTCCTAACACTGAAGCTTTCTTT
CDR3 protein: CASSPNTEAFF

D gene: -
clone size: few
J gene: TRBJ2-1
V gene: TRBV5-1
CDR3 DNA: TGCGCCAGCAGCTTACAACGCAATGAGCAGTTCTTC
CDR3 protein: CASSLQRNEQFF

D gene: TRBD2
clone size: -
J gene: TRBJ2-1
V gene: TRBV20-1
CDR3 DNA: TGCAGTGCTAGGGGGGGGTATGAGCAGTTCTTC
CDR3 protein: CSARGGYEQFF

D gene: -
clone size: -
J gene: TRBJ2-5
V gene: TRBV20-1
CDR3 DNA: TGCAGTGCTAGTAGGGCAGTAGCGAAAGAGACCCAGTACTTC
CDR3 protein: CSASRAVAKETQYF

D gene: TRBD2
clone size: once
J gene: TRBJ2-7
V gene: TRBV2
CDR3 DNA: TGTGCCAGCAGTACTAGCGGGAGTAGGAACGAGCAGTACTTC
CDR3 protein: CASSTSGSRNEQYF

D gene: -
clone size: -
J gene: TRBJ1-2
V gene: TRBV7-6
CDR3 DNA: TGTGCCAGCAGCCATGACTATGGCTACACCTTC
CDR3 protein: CASSHDYGYTF

D gene: -
clone size: few
J gene: TRBJ1-6
V gene: TRBV2
CDR3 DNA: TGTGCCAGCACAGCGGGGCTCCGATCGAATTCACCCCTCCACTTT
CDR3 protein: CASTAGLRSNSPLHF

D gene: -
clone size: -
J gene: TRBJ2-7
V gene: TRBV12-5
CDR3 DNA: TGTGCTTGTGGTTGGGGGGGCGGCGGGGGAGGAAACTCCTACGAGCAGTACTTC
CDR3 protein: CACGWGGGGGGNSYEQYF

D gene: TRBD2
clone size: once
J gene: TRBJ2-7
V gene: TRBV7-2
CDR3 DNA: TGTGCCAGCAGCTTGAGACTAGCGGGGGACTACGAGCAGTACTTC
CDR3 protein: CASSLRLAGDYEQYF

D gene: -
clone size: -
J gene: TRBJ1-1
V gene: TRBV7-8
CDR3 DNA: TGTGCTTCCCGTCAGGTGACTGAAGCTTTCTTT
CDR3 protein: CASRQVTEAFF

D gene: TRBD1
clone size: -
J gene: TRBJ1-2
V gene: TRBV30
CDR3 DNA: TGTGCCTGGTCCGGGACAGCTAACTATGGCTACACCTTC
CDR3 protein: CAWSGTANYGYTF

D gene: TRBD2
clone size: -
J gene: TRBJ2-2
V gene: TRBV13
CDR3 DNA: TGTGCCAGCAGCTCGGGACTAGCGGGAGCGGGGACCGGGGAGCTGTTTTTT
CDR3 protein: CASSSGLAGAGTGELFF

D gene: TRBD2
clone size: -
J gene: TRBJ2-1
V gene: TRBV28
CDR3 DNA: TGTGCCAGCAGTTTAGTTAGCGGGGGGGGAAATGAGCAGTTCTTC
CDR3 protein: CASSLVSGGGNEQFF

D gene: TRBD2
clone size: -
J gene: TRBJ2-3
V gene: TRBV11-3
CDR3 DNA: TGTGCCAGCAGCGAACTAGCGGGGGTCTTCACAGATACGCAGTATTTT
CDR3 protein: CASSELAGVFTDTQYF

D gene: -
clone size: -
J gene: TRBJ1-6
V gene: TRBV18
CDR3 DNA: TGTGCCAGCTCCGGCAGGCGAAGCTCCTATAATTCACCCCTCCACTTT
CDR3 protein: CASSGRRSSYNSPLHF

D gene: -
clone size: -
J gene: TRBJ2-3
V gene: TRBV5-1
CDR3 DNA: TGCGCCAGCAGCTCGCAGGGGACAAGCACAGATACGCAGTATTTT
CDR3 protein: CASSSQGTSTDTQYF

D gene: -
clone size: -
J gene: TRBJ2-7
V gene: TRBV5-1
CDR3 DNA: TGCGCCAGCAGCTCTTCCGATCGGGGATACTACGAGCAGTACTTC
CDR3 protein: CASSSSDRGYYEQYF

D gene: -
clone size: -
J gene: TRBJ2-7
V gene: TRBV7-6
CDR3 DNA: TGTGCCAGCAGCATCGACAGTCCCTACGAGCAGTACTTC
CDR3 protein: CASSIDSPYEQYF

D gene: TRBD2
clone size: -
J gene: TRBJ2-7
V gene: TRBV5-6
CDR3 DNA: TGTGCCAGCAGCTTGGTAGCGGGAGAATTCTACGAGCAGTACTTC
CDR3 protein: CASSLVAGEFYEQYF

D gene: -
clone size: -
J gene: TRBJ1-1
V gene: TRBV3-1/TRBV3-2
CDR3 DNA: TGTGCCAGCAGCCCGACACGAGCGAACACTGAAGCTTTCTTT
CDR3 protein: CASSPTRANTEAFF

D gene: -
clone size: -
J gene: TRBJ2-6
V gene: TRBV6-1
CDR3 DNA: TGTGCCAGCAGTGGAGGACAGCTCTCTGGGGCCAACGTCCTGACTTTC
CDR3 protein: CASSGGQLSGANVLTF

D gene: TRBD1
clone size: -
J gene: TRBJ1-4
V gene: TRBV7-2
CDR3 DNA: TGTGCCAGCAGCAACCCTACGGGGACAGGGGAGGAAAAACTGTTTTTT
CDR3 protein: CASSNPTGTGEEKLFF

D gene: -
clone size: -
J gene: TRBJ1-4
V gene: TRBV4-3
CDR3 DNA: TGCGCCAGCAGCCAGCAGTTTCGTGAAAAACTGTTTTTT
CDR3 protein: CASSQQFREKLFF

D gene: TRBD2
clone size: once
J gene: TRBJ2-3
V gene: TRBV7-2
CDR3 DNA: TGTGCCAGCAGCCAACGGGGGGTTAGCACAGATACGCAGTATTTT
CDR3 protein: CASSQRGVSTDTQYF

D gene: TRBD2
clone size: once
J gene: TRBJ2-7
V gene: TRBV5-4
CDR3 DNA: TGTGCCAGCAGCTCCACTCTAACTATAGCGGGAGGCCCCTACGAGCAGTACTTC
CDR3 protein: CASSSTLTIAGGPYEQYF

D gene: TRBD1
clone size: -
J gene: TRBJ1-1
V gene: TRBV7-2
CDR3 DNA: TGTGCCAGCAGCCAACGACCTCAGGGGGCGACTGAAGCTTTCTTT
CDR3 protein: CASSQRPQGATEAFF

D gene: TRBD2
clone size: -
J gene: TRBJ2-1
V gene: TRBV4-3
CDR3 DNA: TGCGCCAGCAGTCAACTAGCGGGAAGGCGGGATGAGCAGTTCTTC
CDR3 protein: CASSQLAGRRDEQFF

D gene: -
clone size: once
J gene: TRBJ1-1
V gene: TRBV5-4
CDR3 DNA: TGTGCCAGCAGCTTGTTGGCCGACACTGAAGCTTTCTTT
CDR3 protein: CASSLLADTEAFF

D gene: -
clone size: -
J gene: TRBJ2-3
V gene: TRBV27
CDR3 DNA: TGTGCCAGCAGTTTATCTAGTCCTCTGGATACGCAGTATTTT
CDR3 protein: CASSLSSPLDTQYF

D gene: -
clone size: -
J gene: TRBJ1-5
V gene: TRBV2
CDR3 DNA: TGTGCCAGCAGTGAAGCAGAGAATCAGCCCCAGCATTTT
CDR3 protein: CASSEAENQPQHF

D gene: TRBD1
clone size: -
J gene: TRBJ1-2
V gene: TRBV19
CDR3 DNA: TGTGCCAGTAGCTTCCGGGACAGGGCTAACTATGGCTACACCTTC
CDR3 protein: CASSFRDRANYGYTF

D gene: -
clone size: -
J gene: TRBJ1-2
V gene: TRBV3-1/TRBV3-2
CDR3 DNA: TGTGCCAGCAGCCAAGACCCTGACCGGGGGGCTGTGTGGGGCTACACCTTC
CDR3 protein: CASSQDPDRGAVWGYTF

D gene: TRBD2
clone size: few
J gene: TRBJ2-1
V gene: TRBV19
CDR3 DNA: TGTGCCAGTAGTTTTACCATAGCGGGAGGGCCTGTGTATGAGCAGTTCTTC
CDR3 protein: CASSFTIAGGPVYEQFF

D gene: -
clone size: -
J gene: TRBJ1-1
V gene: TRBV28
CDR3 DNA: TGTGCCAGCAGTTCCCTTGGGAGGGCTGAAGCTTTCTTT
CDR3 protein: CASSSLGRAEAFF

D gene: -
clone size: -
J gene: TRBJ2-7
V gene: TRBV11-1
CDR3 DNA: TGTGCCAGCAGCTTATGGGGGCAGGGGTCCTCCGAGCAGTACTTC
CDR3 protein: CASSLWGQGSSEQYF

D gene: -
clone size: -
J gene: TRBJ2-5
V gene: TRBV7-9
CDR3 DNA: TGTGCCAGCAGCTTCTGGGACGGAGGGATCGTTCAGGAGACCCAGTACTTC
CDR3 protein: CASSFWDGGIVQETQYF

D gene: TRBD1
clone size: -
J gene: TRBJ1-2
V gene: TRBV6-2/TRBV6-3
CDR3 DNA: TGTGCCAGCAGTTACCTGGACAGGGGGTATGGCTACACCTTC
CDR3 protein: CASSYLDRGYGYTF

D gene: -
clone size: -
J gene: TRBJ1-3
V gene: TRBV19
CDR3 DNA: TGTGCCAGTAGTATTAGCGTTGCGGGAAACACCATATATTTT
CDR3 protein: CASSISVAGNTIYF

D gene: -
clone size: -
J gene: TRBJ2-3
V gene: TRBV5-1
CDR3 DNA: TGCGCCAGCAGCTTGGGACAGACAAACACAGATACGCAGTATTTT
CDR3 protein: CASSLGQTNTDTQYF

D gene: -
clone size: few
J gene: TRBJ2-7
V gene: TRBV7-6
CDR3 DNA: TGTGCCAGCAGCGCCAGCAGAGGGCTCGGTTCGCAGTACTTC
CDR3 protein: CASSASRGLGSQYF

D gene: -
clone size: -
J gene: TRBJ2-4
V gene: TRBV6-5
CDR3 DNA: TGTGCCAGCAGTTACGGAGCAGATAAACTCCTTCAGTACTTC
CDR3 protein: CASSYGADKLLQYF

D gene: TRBD2
clone size: -
J gene: TRBJ2-7
V gene: TRBV27
CDR3 DNA: TGTGCCAGCAGCTCTGTGGGAGGGATCACCTACGAGCAGTACTTC
CDR3 protein: CASSSVGGITYEQYF

D gene: -
clone size: -
J gene: TRBJ2-7
V gene: TRBV6-2/TRBV6-3
CDR3 DNA: TGTGCCAGCAGCCGAGGCGGCGAGCAGTACTTC
CDR3 protein: CASSRGGEQYF

D gene: TRBD1
clone size: once
J gene: TRBJ2-1
V gene: TRBV5-6
CDR3 DNA: TGTGCCAGCAGCTTTGACAGGGGGCTAAAAGTGTCCTACAATGAGCAGTTCTTC
CDR3 protein: CASSFDRGLKVSYNEQFF